Listed below are T cell receptor beta chains from one sample, sequenced in a study of breast tumors, draining lymph nodes, adjacent tissues. TCRdb re-analysed the multiplex PCR reads in MiXCR, keeping a single row per CDR3 protein. The sample lists under 150,000 distinct CDR3 sequences; 20% were seen once. The sequencing input was axillary lymph node tissue. The receptor set was obtained from a female donor with breast cancer. Some clones in this sample may be carry-over from other donors' samples. The CDR3 runs from the conserved cysteine through the conserved F or W. The D gene is left open where the match is weak. A clone size is listed for some rows: how often the clone was seen (once, few, many), or a class if it is expanded.

cdr3_length j_call clone_size v_call d_call cdr3_nt cdr3_aa
12 TRBJ1-2 many TRBV19 . TGTGCCAGTAGTCAGGGTGTCTATGGCTACACCTTC CASSQGVYGYTF
10 TRBJ1-2 many TRBV29-1 . TGCAGCGTTGTCGACTCCGGCTACACCTTC CSVVDSGYTF
14 TRBJ2-7 many TRBV6-1 . TGTGCCAGCAGCGAAGACAGAAGCCTCTACGAGCAGTACTTC CASSEDRSLYEQYF
16 TRBJ2-1 many TRBV20-1 TRBD2 TGCAGTGCTACTCCCCCGGGACTAGCGGGATTCGGGGAGCAGTTCTTC CSATPPGLAGFGEQFF
17 TRBJ2-1 many TRBV20-1 TRBD2 TGCAGTGCTCGGAGGACTAGTAATATTCCCCGATACAATGAGCAGTTCTTC CSARRTSNIPRYNEQFF
14 TRBJ1-1 few TRBV29-1 . TGCAGCGTACTAGACAGGAAAGGGAACACTGAAGCTTTCTTT CSVLDRKGNTEAFF
14 TRBJ2-3 many TRBV10-3 . TGTGCCATCAGTGAGAAAGGGGGATCAGATACGCAGTATTTT CAISEKGGSDTQYF
16 TRBJ2-4 . TRBV28 . TGTGCCAGCAGCCCTGGGGGGCGAGGGGCCAAAAACATTCAGTACTTC CASSPGGRGAKNIQYF
11 TRBJ1-2 many TRBV20-1 . TGCAGTGCGTGGACCGGGACTGGCTACACCTTC CSAWTGTGYTF
14 TRBJ2-7 many TRBV6-6 . TGTGCCAGCAGACCAACAGGTTTCTCCTACGAGCAGTACTTC CASRPTGFSYEQYF
17 TRBJ2-1 . TRBV4-1 TRBD1 TGCGCCAGCAGCCAAGAAGAGGGGGCAGTCTCCTACAATGAGCAGTTCTTC CASSQEEGAVSYNEQFF
15 TRBJ1-4 many TRBV29-1 TRBD1 TGCAGCGTTCTCCGACAGGGGGTGACTAATGAAAAACTGTTTTTT CSVLRQGVTNEKLFF
17 TRBJ2-3 . TRBV7-9 . TGTGCCAGCAGCTTAGCCTGGGGGGATGGGGCGTCAGATACGCAGTATTTT CASSLAWGDGASDTQYF
13 TRBJ2-7 many TRBV3-1 TRBD2 TGTGCCAGCAGCCAGGGGAGGGCTTTACTTCAGTACTTC CASSQGRALLQYF
14 TRBJ2-3 few TRBV7-3 . TGTGCCAGCAGCTCTCTGACTGGCCCGGATACGCAGTATTTT CASSSLTGPDTQYF
16 TRBJ1-2 . TRBV28 TRBD1 TGTGCCAGCAGTTTGTCAGGGGGCGCTTGGGGCTATGGCTACACCTTC CASSLSGGAWGYGYTF
11 TRBJ1-2 . TRBV30 . TGTGCTCGTGGACAACTCTATGGCTACACCTTC CARGQLYGYTF
16 TRBJ2-2 few TRBV5-1 TRBD2 TGCGCCAGCAGCTTGTCAGCGGGAGGAGTCACCGGGGAGCTGTTTTTT CASSLSAGGVTGELFF
11 TRBJ2-1 many TRBV6-1 . TGTGCCAGCAGCCAGAACAATGAGCAGTTCTTC CASSQNNEQFF
14 TRBJ2-7 many TRBV2 TRBD1 TGTGCCAGCAGTGCACAGGGGGCGTGGAACGAGCAGTACTTC CASSAQGAWNEQYF
15 TRBJ2-1 many TRBV6-1 TRBD2 TGTGCCAGCAGTTCCCTGGCGGGAGGGCCCGGTGAGCAGTTCTTC CASSSLAGGPGEQFF
12 TRBJ1-4 medium-sized TRBV29-1 . TGCAGCGTTGAAGAGGCGCAAGAAAAACTGTTTTTT CSVEEAQEKLFF
12 TRBJ2-2 . TRBV4-1 . TGCGCCAGCAGCCAAGGTGGCAGGGAGCTGTTTTTT CASSQGGRELFF
14 TRBJ1-4 many TRBV20-1 . TGCAGTGCTAATTCAGGGTCGGCGAATGAAAAACTGTTTTTT CSANSGSANEKLFF